Below are 17 T cell receptor beta chains sequenced from a single sample in a study of blood T cell repertoires in COVID-19. Sequencing used immunoSEQ multiplex PCR; TCRdb keeps in-frame clones, though not all of them. The data contain approximately 120,000 clones, 65% to 90% of them seen just once; the ten biggest clones take up 5% to 7.5%. Sequencing was performed on peripheral blood. These receptors all stem from a man older than 75 with active or convalescent COVID-19.

This chain joins TRBV7-9 and TRBJ2-3; 9 positions match TRBD2. This CDR3 comprises 18 residues. J gave up 5 bases and V 0 bases, and 12 bases lay outside the gene matches. Germline V gene data show CDR1 as SEHNR and CDR2 as FQNEAQ (reference sequence). CDR3 residues: CASSLAALGGRAGDTQYF. For the CDR3, the DNA is TGTGCCAGCAGCTTAGCCGCCCTGGGCGGGAGGGCCGGAGATACGCAGTATTTT.

The chain recombines TRBV5-1 with TRBJ1-2; maybe TRBD1 (5 bases). Germline CDR1 is SGHRS and CDR2 is YFSETQ. The CDR3 is 14 residues long. V was trimmed by 4 bases and J by 0 bases, leaving 10 bases between them. CDR3 sequence (DNA): TGCGCCAGCAGCACACCAGGGTCTAACTATGGCTACACCTTC. It translates to CASSTPGSNYGYTF.

J is TRBJ1-1 and V is TRBV13; 7 bases are shared with TRBD1. The germline V gene has CDR1 PRHDT and CDR2 FYEKMQ (reference sequence). The CDR3 contains 15 residues. The trim removed 4 bases at V and 0 bases at J, leaving 5 bases unmatched. CDR3 region: CASSWSGQMNTEAFF. The DNA of the CDR3 is TGTGCCAGCAGCTGGTCGGGACAGATGAACACTGAAGCTTTCTTT.

This clone was seen once. The rearrangement joins TRBV18 to TRBJ1-3; tentatively, D is TRBD1 (6 bases). Germline lookup yields CDR1 KGHSH and CDR2 LQKENI. The CDR3 consists of 17 residues. The V end was cut by 4 bases, the J end by 0 bases, with 16 bases between. DNA of the CDR3: TGTGCCAGCTCACACGATACAGGGTACAACTCTGGAAACACCATATATTTT. Residues: CASSHDTGYNSGNTIYF.

J is TRBJ1-2 and V is TRBV7-9; 8 bases are shared with TRBD1. J gave up 6 bases and V 5 bases, and 5 bases lay outside the gene matches. This CDR3 region has 13 residues. Per the germline V gene, CDR1 is SEHNR and CDR2 is FQNEAQ (reference sequence). The CDR3, as DNA: TGTGCCAGCAGCAGACAGGGGTACAATGGCTACACCTTC. Translated, it gives CASSRQGYNGYTF.

The chain is built from TRBV10-1 and TRBJ1-1, with TRBD1 as a possible D gene (5 bases). Germline CDR1 is WNHNN and CDR2 is SYGVQD (reference sequence). The ends were cut back, 2 bases at V and 5 bases at J, with 18 bases in the middle. This CDR3 is built from 16 residues. The CDR3 here is CASSERDWGTWTEAFF. For the CDR3, the DNA is TGCGCCAGCAGTGAGAGGGATTGGGGCACGTGGACTGAAGCTTTCTTT.

The chain combines TRBV30 with TRBJ1-4; D remains ambiguous. Looked up from germline, CDR1 is GTSNPN and CDR2 is SVGIG (reference sequence). Trimming took off 4 bases at V and 6 bases at J, with 12 bases between the two ends. This CDR3 contains 13 residues. The CDR3 nucleotides are TGTGCCTGGACTGGGCGAAGTGATGAAAAACTGTTTTTT. Translating gives CAWTGRSDEKLFF.

The J gene is TRBJ1-1, the V gene TRBV19; TRBD1 matches at 7 bases. The CDR3 runs 12 residues. V was clipped by 5 bases and J by 10 bases; unmatched bases: 7. Germline lookup yields CDR1 LNHDA and CDR2 SQIVND (reference sequence). CDR3 loop: CASSPTGFGAFF. CDR3 bases: TGTGCCAGTAGTCCGACAGGGTTTGGAGCTTTCTTT.

A single count supports this clone. The chain carries TRBV18 and TRBJ2-7; a possible D gene is TRBD2 (5 bases). The CDR3 is 15 residues long. The germline V gene encodes CDR1 KGHSH and CDR2 LQKENI. The ends were cut back, 0 bases at V and 4 bases at J, with 13 bases in the middle. The CDR3 coding sequence is TGTGCCAGCTCACCACCCGGACGGGAACCTTACGAGCAGTACTTC. It translates to CASSPPGREPYEQYF.

The V call is TRBV19, the J call TRBJ1-5, with D unclear. The V gene lost 3 bases and the J gene lost 4 bases, with 10 bases spanning the gap. The CDR3 has 14 residues. Germline-derived CDR1 and CDR2 are LNHDA and SQIVND (reference sequence). The CDR3 loop is CASSMEGFNQPQHF. The CDR3 region has the DNA TGTGCCAGTAGTATGGAGGGTTTTAATCAGCCCCAGCATTTT.

The chain links TRBV24-1 to TRBJ2-1; 8 positions agree with TRBD2. Germline assignment: CDR1 KGHDR and CDR2 SFDVKD. The CDR3 consists of 17 residues. The junction had 9 bases not matched to a gene; V was cut back by 2 bases and J by 4 bases. The CDR3 region is CATSDSATSGIYNEQFF. In DNA, the CDR3 is TGTGCCACCAGTGATTCCGCCACTAGCGGAATATACAATGAGCAGTTCTTC.

The gene calls are TRBV5-1 and TRBJ1-6; possible D gene TRBD1, 5 bases. Germline V gene sequence: CDR1 SGHRS, CDR2 YFSETQ. This CDR3 spans 17 amino acids. Trimming shortened V by 0 bases and J by 2 bases, and 12 bases separated the two germline ends. The CDR3 DNA is TGCGCCAGCAGCTTGGTGGGGGGTATCGCCTATAATTCACCCCTCCACTTT. Amino acids: CASSLVGGIAYNSPLHF.

V usage is TRBV3-1 (or the pseudogene TRBV3-2) and J usage is TRBJ1-1; TRBD1 might be the D (6 bases). The germline V gene encodes CDR1 LGHDT and CDR2 YNNKEL (reference sequence). Trimming removed 8 bases from V and 6 bases from J, with 16 bases in between. This CDR3 spans 13 amino acids. DNA of the CDR3: TGTGCCAGCTCAGGGATTGGGGGCGCTGAAGCTTTCTTT. Translation gives CASSGIGGAEAFF.

The CDR3 DNA is TGTGCCAGCAGCTACCGGGACAGGGGGCGGCAGGCGGTGACGGCTTTCTTT. It translates to CASSYRDRGRQAVTAFF. The V and J genes are TRBV7-9 and TRBJ1-1; 12 bases fit TRBD1. The germline CDR1 and CDR2 sequences are SEHNR and FQNEAQ (reference sequence). Unmatched junction bases numbered 17, after V lost 4 bases and J lost 11 bases. The CDR3 runs to 17 residues.

The genes are TRBV6-1 and TRBJ1-3; D gene ambiguous. The CDR3 extends over 15 amino acids. CDR1 and CDR2 (germline): MNHNS, SASEGT. Trimming pared 0 bases from V and 1 base from J, leaving 7 bases between. The CDR3 sequence is CASSEAVASGNTIYF. The CDR3 DNA reads as TGTGCCAGCAGTGAAGCTGTAGCTTCTGGAAACACCATATATTTT.

The chain uses TRBV3-1 (or the pseudogene TRBV3-2) and TRBJ2-1; 7 bases are shared with TRBD1. The CDR3 is 16 residues long. Looked up from germline, CDR1 is LGHDT and CDR2 is YNNKEL (reference sequence). V lost 1 base and J lost 7; bases outside the gene matches: 10. The CDR3: CASSQVRTGLRNEQFF. The CDR3 nucleotides read TGTGCCAGCAGCCAAGTAAGGACAGGCCTCAGGAATGAGCAGTTCTTC.

This clone was found once. V usage is TRBV9 and J usage is TRBJ1-4; 10 bases fit TRBD1. The CDR3 is made up of 15 amino acids. The germline V gene has CDR1 SGDLS and CDR2 YYNGEE. V dropped 3 bases and J dropped 6; count of bases not matched to a gene: 5. The CDR3 is CASSGAGTGDEKLFF. The DNA for the CDR3 is TGTGCCAGCAGCGGAGCAGGGACAGGGGATGAAAAACTGTTTTTT.